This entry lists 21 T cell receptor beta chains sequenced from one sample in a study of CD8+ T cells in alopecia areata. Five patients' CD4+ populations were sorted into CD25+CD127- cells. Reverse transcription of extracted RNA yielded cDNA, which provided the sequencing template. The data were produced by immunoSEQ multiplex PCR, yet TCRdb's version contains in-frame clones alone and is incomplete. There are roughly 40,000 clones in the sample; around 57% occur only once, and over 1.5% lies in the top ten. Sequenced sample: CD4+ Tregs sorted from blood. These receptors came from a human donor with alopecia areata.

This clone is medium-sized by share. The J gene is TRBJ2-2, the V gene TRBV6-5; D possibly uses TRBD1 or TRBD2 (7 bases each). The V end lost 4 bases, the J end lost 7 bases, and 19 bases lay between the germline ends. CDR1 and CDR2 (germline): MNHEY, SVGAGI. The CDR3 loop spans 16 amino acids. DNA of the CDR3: TGTGCCAGCAGTTTAAGACGACAGGGAGGGGGCGGGGAGCTGTTTTTT. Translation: CASSLRRQGGGGELFF.

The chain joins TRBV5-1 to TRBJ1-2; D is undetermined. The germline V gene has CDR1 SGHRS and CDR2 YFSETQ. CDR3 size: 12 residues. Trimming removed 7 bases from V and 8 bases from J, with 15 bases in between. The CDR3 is CASQRGQEGYTF. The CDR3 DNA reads TGCGCCAGCCAGCGTGGTCAGGAGGGCTACACCTTC.

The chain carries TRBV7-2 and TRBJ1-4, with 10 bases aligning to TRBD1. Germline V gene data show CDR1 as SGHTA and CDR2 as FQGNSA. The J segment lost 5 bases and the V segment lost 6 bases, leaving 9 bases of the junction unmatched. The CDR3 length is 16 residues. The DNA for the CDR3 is TGTGCCAGCAGACCCGGACCGGGACAGGGGAATGAAAAACTGTTTTTT. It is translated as CASRPGPGQGNEKLFF.

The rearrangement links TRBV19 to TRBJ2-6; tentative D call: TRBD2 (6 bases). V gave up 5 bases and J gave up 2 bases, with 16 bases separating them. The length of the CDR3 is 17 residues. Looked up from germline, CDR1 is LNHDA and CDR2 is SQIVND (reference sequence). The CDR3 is CASSLLGRRPGANVLTF. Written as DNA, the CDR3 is TGTGCCAGTAGTCTCTTGGGGAGGCGGCCTGGGGCCAACGTCCTGACTTTC.

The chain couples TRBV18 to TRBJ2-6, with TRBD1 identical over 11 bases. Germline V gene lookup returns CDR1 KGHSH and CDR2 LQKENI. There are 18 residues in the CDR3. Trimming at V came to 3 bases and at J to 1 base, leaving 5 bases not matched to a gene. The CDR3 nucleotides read TGTGCCAGCTCACCCCGGACAGGGGGCGAATCTGGGGCCAACGTCCTGACTTTC. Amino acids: CASSPRTGGESGANVLTF.

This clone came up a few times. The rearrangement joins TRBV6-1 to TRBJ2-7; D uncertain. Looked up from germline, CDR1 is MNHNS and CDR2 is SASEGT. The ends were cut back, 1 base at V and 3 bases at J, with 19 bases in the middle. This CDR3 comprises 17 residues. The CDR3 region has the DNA TGTGCCAGCAGTGAAGGAGGATACCTTTCCTGGGGCTACGAGCAGTACTTC. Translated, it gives CASSEGGYLSWGYEQYF.

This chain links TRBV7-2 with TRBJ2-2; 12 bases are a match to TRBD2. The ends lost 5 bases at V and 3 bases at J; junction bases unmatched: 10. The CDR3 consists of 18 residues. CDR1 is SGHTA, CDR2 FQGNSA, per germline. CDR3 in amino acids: CASSPYRTSGTYTGELFF. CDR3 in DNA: TGTGCCAGCAGCCCTTATCGGACTAGCGGGACTTACACCGGGGAGCTGTTTTTT.

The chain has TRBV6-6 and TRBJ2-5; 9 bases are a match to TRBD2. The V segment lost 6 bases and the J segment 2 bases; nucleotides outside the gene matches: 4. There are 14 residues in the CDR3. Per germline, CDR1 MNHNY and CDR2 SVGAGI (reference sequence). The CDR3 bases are TGTGCCAGCAGCCCTAGCGGGATTCAAGAGACCCAGTACTTC. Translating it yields CASSPSGIQETQYF.

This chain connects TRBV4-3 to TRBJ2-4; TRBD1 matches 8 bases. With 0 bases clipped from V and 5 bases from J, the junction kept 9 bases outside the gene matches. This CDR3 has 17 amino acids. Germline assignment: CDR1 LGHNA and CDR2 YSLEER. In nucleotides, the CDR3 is TGCGCCAGCAGCCAAGATTTTAGGCAGGGGGCGGAAAACATTCAGTACTTC. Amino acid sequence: CASSQDFRQGAENIQYF.

CDR3 nucleotides: TGTGCCAGCACGAACAGGCCCTACGAGCAGTACTTC. Translation: CASTNRPYEQYF. The chain joins TRBV6-1 to TRBJ2-7, with TRBD1 as a possible D gene (5 bases). The CDR3 spans 12 residues. CDR1 is MNHNS and CDR2 is SASEGT in the germline V gene. V was clipped by 7 bases and J by 2 bases, with 9 bases between them.

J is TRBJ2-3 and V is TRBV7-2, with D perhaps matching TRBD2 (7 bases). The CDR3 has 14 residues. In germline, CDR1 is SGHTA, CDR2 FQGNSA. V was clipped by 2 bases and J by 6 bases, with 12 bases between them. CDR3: CASSLSGGGDTQYF. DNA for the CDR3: TGTGCCAGCAGCTTATCGGGGGGCGGGGATACGCAGTATTTT.

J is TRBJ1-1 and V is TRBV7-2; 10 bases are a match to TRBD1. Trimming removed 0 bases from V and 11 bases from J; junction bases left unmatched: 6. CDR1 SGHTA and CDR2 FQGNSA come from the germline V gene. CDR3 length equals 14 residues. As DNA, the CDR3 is TGTGCCAGCAGCTTAGCGGGACAGGGGTGGTCGGCTTTCTTT. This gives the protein CASSLAGQGWSAFF.

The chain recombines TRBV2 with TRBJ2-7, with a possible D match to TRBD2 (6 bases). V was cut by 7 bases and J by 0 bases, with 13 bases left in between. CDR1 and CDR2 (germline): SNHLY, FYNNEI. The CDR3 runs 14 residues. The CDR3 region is CASIAGPNSYEQYF. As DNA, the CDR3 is TGTGCCAGCATTGCGGGGCCTAACTCCTACGAGCAGTACTTC.

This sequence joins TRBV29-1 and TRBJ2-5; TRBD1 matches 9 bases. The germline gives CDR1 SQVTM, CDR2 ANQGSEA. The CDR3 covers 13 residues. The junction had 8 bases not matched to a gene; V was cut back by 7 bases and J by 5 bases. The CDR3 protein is CSAEQGARETQYF. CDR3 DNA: TGCAGCGCCGAACAGGGGGCACGGGAGACCCAGTACTTC.

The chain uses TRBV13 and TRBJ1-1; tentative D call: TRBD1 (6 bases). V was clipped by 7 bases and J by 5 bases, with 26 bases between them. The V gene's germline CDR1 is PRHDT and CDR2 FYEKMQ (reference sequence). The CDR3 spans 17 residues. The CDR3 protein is CASTRGPGTGWGTEAFF. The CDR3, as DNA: TGTGCCAGCACCCGTGGTCCGGGAACAGGGTGGGGGACTGAAGCTTTCTTT.

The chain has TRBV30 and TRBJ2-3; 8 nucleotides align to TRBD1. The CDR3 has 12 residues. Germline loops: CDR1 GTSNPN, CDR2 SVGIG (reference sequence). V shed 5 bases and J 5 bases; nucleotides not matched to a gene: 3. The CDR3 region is CAWATGGDTQYF. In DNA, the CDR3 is TGTGCCTGGGCTACAGGGGGAGATACGCAGTATTTT.

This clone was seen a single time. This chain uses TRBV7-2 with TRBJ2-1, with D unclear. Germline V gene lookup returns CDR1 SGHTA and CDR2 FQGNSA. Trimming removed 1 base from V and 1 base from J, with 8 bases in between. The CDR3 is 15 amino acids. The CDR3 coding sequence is TGTGCCAGCAGCTTAGGGACGGCGTCCTACAATGAGCAGTTCTTC. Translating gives CASSLGTASYNEQFF.

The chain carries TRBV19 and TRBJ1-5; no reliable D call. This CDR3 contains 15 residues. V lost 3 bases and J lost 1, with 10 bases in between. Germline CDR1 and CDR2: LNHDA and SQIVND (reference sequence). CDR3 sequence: CASSMGRISNQPQHF. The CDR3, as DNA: TGTGCCAGTAGTATGGGGAGAATAAGCAATCAGCCCCAGCATTTT.

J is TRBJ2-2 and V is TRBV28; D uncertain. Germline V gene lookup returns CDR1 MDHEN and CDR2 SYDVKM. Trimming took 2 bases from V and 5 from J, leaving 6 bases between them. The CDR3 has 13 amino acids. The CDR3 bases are TGTGCCAGCAGTTTAGGCCCAACCGGGGAGCTGTTTTTT. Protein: CASSLGPTGELFF.

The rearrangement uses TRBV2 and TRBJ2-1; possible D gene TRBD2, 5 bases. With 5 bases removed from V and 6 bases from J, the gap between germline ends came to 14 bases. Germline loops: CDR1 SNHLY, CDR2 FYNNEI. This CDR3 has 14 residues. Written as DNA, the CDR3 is TGTGCCAGCAGTTTGGACTCATGGGCCAATGAGCAGTTCTTC. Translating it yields CASSLDSWANEQFF.

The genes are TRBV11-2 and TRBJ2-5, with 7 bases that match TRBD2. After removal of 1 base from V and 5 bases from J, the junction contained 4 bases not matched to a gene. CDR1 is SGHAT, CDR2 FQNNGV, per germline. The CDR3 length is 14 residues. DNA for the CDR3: TGTGCCAGCAGCTTAGTACTAGCGAGTGAGACCCAGTACTTC. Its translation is CASSLVLASETQYF.